The 26 T cell receptor beta chains listed next were all sequenced from one sample in a study of blood T cells in healthy people across ages. Together with a sample-barcoded 5' primer, a J-beta primer mix was included in a second PCR lasting about 6 to 11 cycles. TCRdb redid the calling of the 5' RACE reads with MiXCR, one entry per CDR3 protein. This table holds 800,000 to 950,000 distinct CDR3 sequences, about 37% found once. Sequencing used blood. The receptors stem from a man between 18 and 35 years old in good health.

The V gene is TRBV7-2, the J gene TRBJ1-3; perhaps TRBD1 as D (6 bases). The CDR3 has 15 residues. Germline loops: CDR1 SGHTA, CDR2 FQGNSA. V gave up 1 base and J gave up 1 base, with 8 bases separating them. For the CDR3, the DNA is TGTGCCAGCAGCTTAGGGAGGGGGTCTGGAAACACCATATATTTT. Amino acids: CASSLGRGSGNTIYF.

V is TRBV3-1 and J is TRBJ2-5; D is uncertain. Germline CDR1 is LGHDT and CDR2 is YNNKEL (reference sequence). Trimming took off 0 bases at V and 3 bases at J, with 8 bases between the two ends. CDR3 length equals 14 residues. Here the CDR3 reads CASSQEPEEETQYF. In DNA form, the CDR3 reads TGTGCCAGCAGCCAAGAGCCCGAAGAAGAGACCCAGTACTTC.

At least ten counts were recorded for this clonotype. The chain employs TRBV12-3 or TRBV12-4 and TRBJ2-5; tentatively, D is TRBD2 (5 bases). Trimming removed 6 bases at V and 4 bases at J, with 15 bases between. The CDR3 totals 14 residues. The CDR3 spells CASSGPRGRETQYF. Here the CDR3 DNA reads TGTGCCAGCAGCGGACCCCGGGGAAGAGAGACCCAGTACTTC.

J is TRBJ2-7 and V is TRBV20-1, with D unresolved. The CDR3 is 15 amino acids. Between the trimmed V and J ends, which lost 6 bases and 3 bases, there was a span of 21 bases. Looked up from germline, CDR1 is DFQATT and CDR2 is SNEGSKA (reference sequence). The CDR3 DNA reads as TGCAGTGCCCTATCATTGGCGAAGGAATTCTACGAGCAGTACTTC. This gives the protein CSALSLAKEFYEQYF.

This chain uses TRBV5-1 with TRBJ1-2; 9 positions match TRBD1. The CDR3 has 15 amino acids. Germline values: CDR1 SGHRS, CDR2 YFSETQ. With 4 bases clipped from V and 4 bases from J, the junction kept 8 bases outside the gene matches. CDR3 nucleotide sequence: TGCGCCAGCAGCCCGGACAGGGGAGGCTCCTATGGCTACACCTTC. Translating gives CASSPDRGGSYGYTF.

The chain has TRBV12-3 or TRBV12-4 and TRBJ2-1; D is unresolved. The CDR3 is made up of 14 amino acids. Trimming took 5 bases from V and 5 from J, leaving 13 bases between them. CDR3 residues: CASSPRAKNNEQFF. The DNA of the CDR3 is TGTGCCAGCAGTCCCCGGGCCAAGAACAATGAGCAGTTCTTC.

This clonotype was recorded many times. The chain carries TRBV28 and TRBJ2-5; 11 bases map to TRBD2. Germline V gene data show CDR1 as MDHEN and CDR2 as SYDVKM. With 3 bases clipped from V and 5 bases from J, the junction kept 8 bases outside the gene matches. This CDR3 is built from 16 residues. The CDR3 DNA reads TGTGCCAGCAGTTTCCTAGCGGGGGGCCTCCAGGAGACCCAGTACTTC. Residues: CASSFLAGGLQETQYF.

CDR3 bases: TGTGCCAGCAGCCCCCAGTTAGCAGGGACCGGGGAGCTGTTTTTT. Amino acids: CASSPQLAGTGELFF. The chain uses TRBV7-8 and TRBJ2-2, with D possibly matching TRBD1 (5 bases). V was clipped by 5 bases and J by 5 bases, with 15 bases between them. CDR3 size: 15 residues. Germline CDR1 and CDR2: SGHVS and FQNEAQ.

Concerning this clonotype: An end of the junction differs from the germline gene, which may be a read error. V is TRBV5-4 and J is TRBJ2-1; the D is unclear. Germline V gene lookup returns CDR1 SGHNT and CDR2 YYREEE (reference sequence). This CDR3 spans 14 amino acids. CDR3 loop: CTSSLEGVNNEQFF. CDR3 DNA sequence: TGTACCAGCAGCTTGGAAGGAGTTAACAATGAGCAGTTCTTC.

The chain recombines TRBV27 with TRBJ2-1, with a tentative D call TRBD2 (6 bases). The DNA end is a closer match to TRBJ2-7, so the J assignment may be wrong. This CDR3 comprises 15 residues. In germline, CDR1 is MNHEY, CDR2 SMNVEV (reference sequence). The CDR3 is CASSPWGVTYNEQYF. DNA of the CDR3: TGTGCCAGCAGTCCGTGGGGGGTTACCTACAATGAGCAGTACTTC.

V usage is TRBV29-1 and J usage is TRBJ1-1, with D perhaps TRBD1 (6 bases). The V end was cut by 4 bases, the J end by 0 bases, with 9 bases between. CDR1 is SQVTM and CDR2 is ANQGSEA in the germline V gene. CDR3 size: 13 residues. The CDR3 DNA reads TGCAGCGTTGCGGGGGGCCTGAACACTGAAGCTTTCTTT. Amino acid sequence: CSVAGGLNTEAFF. Full variable domain (remainder filled in from reference TRBV29-1 and TRBJ1-1): SAVISQKPSRDICQRGTSLTIQCQVDSQVTMMFWYRQQPGQSLTLIATANQGSEATYESGFVIDKFPISRPNLTFSTLTVSNMSPEDSSIYLCSVAGGLNTEAFFGQGTRLTVV.

The rearrangement joins TRBV6-2 or TRBV6-3 to TRBJ2-1; 8 bases agree with TRBD1. The DNA end favors TRBJ2-7, so the J call may be wrong. This CDR3 has 15 residues. Germline V CDR1 and CDR2: MNHEY, SVGEGT. As DNA, the CDR3 is TGTGCCAGCAGTTACCCTAATGACAGGGGTTATGAGCAGTACTTC. Translation gives CASSYPNDRGYEQYF.

The chain links TRBV4-3 to TRBJ1-1; no clear D. The V and J ends lost 3 bases and 3 bases respectively, with 14 bases between them. The V gene's germline CDR1 is LGHNA and CDR2 YSLEER. This CDR3 is 15 amino acids long. The CDR3 is CASSQEVSGHTEAFF. Here the CDR3 DNA reads TGCGCCAGCAGCCAGGAAGTAAGTGGACACACTGAAGCTTTCTTT.

In its sample, this clonotype was seen a few times. The V gene is TRBV2, the J gene TRBJ2-7; D is ambiguous. The V gene's germline CDR1 is SNHLY and CDR2 FYNNEI. The length of the CDR3 is 12 residues. V dropped 1 base and J dropped 3 bases, with 4 bases sitting between them. This CDR3 reads CASSEGYYEQYF. The DNA for the CDR3 is TGTGCCAGCAGTGAAGGGTACTACGAGCAGTACTTC.

Ten or more counts support this clonotype. The genes are TRBV20-1 and TRBJ1-1; 9 bases line up with TRBD1. This CDR3 comprises 16 residues. CDR1 is DFQATT, CDR2 SNEGSKA, per germline (reference sequence). With V trimmed by 0 bases and J by 5 bases, 10 bases remained unmatched. The CDR3 loop is CSARESLGQGRTEAFF. CDR3 coding DNA: TGCAGTGCTAGAGAATCTTTGGGACAGGGACGAACTGAAGCTTTCTTT.

The chain carries TRBV20-1 and TRBJ1-1; TRBD1 agrees at 10 bases. The germline V gene has CDR1 DFQATT and CDR2 SNEGSKA (reference sequence). This CDR3 has 13 residues. V lost 6 bases to trimming and J lost 7 bases; unmatched junction nucleotides: 8. The DNA of the CDR3 is TGCAGTGCCAGGGACAGGGGATTTGGTGAAGCTTTCTTT. Translation gives CSARDRGFGEAFF.

In its sample, this clonotype was seen a few times. The V call is TRBV18, the J call TRBJ2-5; 8 nucleotides match TRBD2. The CDR3 totals 15 residues. Germline CDR1 and CDR2: KGHSH and LQKENI. V trimming: 2 bases; J trimming: 2 bases; junction bases outside the gene matches: 4. CDR3 sequence: CASSPSVAGQETQYF. Written as DNA, the CDR3 is TGTGCCAGCTCACCATCGGTAGCGGGGCAAGAGACCCAGTACTTC.

This chain uses TRBV20-1 with TRBJ2-3; 9 nucleotides agree with TRBD2. Trimming cost V 3 bases and J 2 bases; bases outside gene matches: 9. Per the germline V gene, CDR1 is DFQATT and CDR2 is SNEGSKA (reference sequence). The CDR3 loop spans 16 amino acids. CDR3 residues: CSASLSGGGNTDTQYF. As DNA, the CDR3 is TGCAGTGCTAGTCTTAGCGGGGGAGGAAACACAGATACGCAGTATTTT.

This clonotype was found many times. The genes are TRBV7-2 and TRBJ2-7; maybe TRBD1 (5 bases). Germline CDR1 and CDR2: SGHTA and FQGNSA. Trimming pared 5 bases from V and 3 bases from J, leaving 23 bases between. CDR3 length: 17 residues. The CDR3 sequence: CASSPDGAPNLFYEQYF. The DNA of the CDR3 is TGTGCCAGCAGCCCTGATGGGGCCCCAAACCTATTCTACGAGCAGTACTTC. Using reference TRBV7-2 and TRBJ2-7 for the parts outside the CDR3, the full variable domain is GAGVSQSPSNKVTEKGKDVELRCDPISGHTALYWYRQSLGQGLEFLIYFQGNSAPDKSGLPSDRFSAERTGGSVSTLTIQRTQQEDSAVYLCASSPDGAPNLFYEQYFGPGTRLTVT.

The chain joins TRBV11-2 to TRBJ2-3; no definite D call. The CDR3 spans 15 residues. Trimming left V 4 bases short and J 6 bases short, with 17 bases between. Germline V gene sequence: CDR1 SGHAT, CDR2 FQNNGV. The CDR3 DNA sequence: TGTGCCAGCAGCTCCCGGACCGCCTCGGCCGATACGCAGTATTTT. Translated: CASSSRTASADTQYF.

This clonotype showed up just a few times. This chain joins TRBV20-1 and TRBJ1-3; D ambiguous. V dropped 0 bases and J dropped 1 base, with 10 bases sitting between them. CDR3 length equals 15 residues. Germline V gene sequence: CDR1 DFQATT, CDR2 SNEGSKA (reference sequence). The CDR3 sequence is CSARDATESGNTIYF. In DNA, the CDR3 is TGCAGTGCTAGAGATGCCACGGAGTCTGGAAACACCATATATTTT.

This clonotype was detected only a few times. The chain recombines TRBV6-5 with TRBJ2-1, with 8 positions matching TRBD2. This CDR3 is built from 14 residues. J lost 7 bases, V lost 7 bases, and 9 bases had no gene match. The germline gives CDR1 MNHEY, CDR2 SVGAGI. The CDR3 nucleotides read TGTGCCAGCACCCGGGAGGGGCGCGAGAATGAGCAGTTCTTC. Translated, it gives CASTREGRENEQFF.

This clonotype occurred a few times. J is TRBJ1-1 and V is TRBV6-2 or TRBV6-3, with D hard to call. Trimming removed 1 base from V and 2 bases from J, with 11 bases in between. Germline V CDR1 and CDR2: MNHEY, SVGEGT. The CDR3 runs to 15 residues. The CDR3 sequence: CASSYWATINTEAFF. The CDR3 DNA follows: TGTGCCAGCAGTTACTGGGCCACGATTAACACTGAAGCTTTCTTT.

V gene TRBV7-2 combines with J gene TRBJ2-7, with D perhaps TRBD2 (6 bases). V gave up 4 bases and J gave up 2 bases, with 18 bases separating them. The CDR3 length is 16 residues. Germline assignment: CDR1 SGHTA and CDR2 FQGNSA. CDR3 residues: CASSSPRPGEPYEQYF. In DNA form, the CDR3 reads TGTGCCAGCAGCTCACCCCGACCGGGAGAACCCTACGAGCAGTACTTC.

Only a few counts were recorded for this clonotype. This sequence joins TRBV25-1 and TRBJ1-3; 7 bases agree with TRBD1. Germline V CDR1 and CDR2: MGHDK, SYGVNS. J was trimmed by 3 bases and V by 1 base; bases with no gene match: 6. CDR3 length: 16 amino acids. The CDR3 nucleotides are TGTGCCAGCAGTGAATTACAGGGGAAGTATGGAAACACCATATATTTT. It yields the protein CASSELQGKYGNTIYF.

This clonotype was counted between two and nine times. The chain is built from TRBV4-3 and TRBJ2-7; no clear D gene. CDR3 length: 18 amino acids. CDR1 and CDR2 from the germline V gene are LGHNA and YSLEER. Between the trimmed V and J ends, which lost 0 bases and 1 base, there was a span of 19 bases. CDR3 sequence: CASSQDLRRVLVSYEQYF. CDR3 bases: TGCGCCAGCAGCCAAGATCTACGGAGAGTTCTAGTATCCTACGAGCAGTACTTC.